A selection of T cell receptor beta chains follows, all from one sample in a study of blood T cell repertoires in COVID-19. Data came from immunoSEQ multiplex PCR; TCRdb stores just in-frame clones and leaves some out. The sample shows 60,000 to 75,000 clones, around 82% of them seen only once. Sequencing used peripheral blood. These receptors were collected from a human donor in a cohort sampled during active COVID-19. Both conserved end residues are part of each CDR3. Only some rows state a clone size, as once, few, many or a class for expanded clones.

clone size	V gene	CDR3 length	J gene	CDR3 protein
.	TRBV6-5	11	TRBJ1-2	CASLGQGGHTF
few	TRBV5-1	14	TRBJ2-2	CASSGTHVTGELFF
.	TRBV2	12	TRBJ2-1	CAAGRQANEQFF
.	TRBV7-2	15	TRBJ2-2	CASSLDSGASGELFF
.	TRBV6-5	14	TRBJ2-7	CASSGNSQGTSINF
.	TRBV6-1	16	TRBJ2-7	CASSEANWGLSYEQYF
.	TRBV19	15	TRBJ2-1	CASKRGQGAYNEQFF
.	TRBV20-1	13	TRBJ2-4	CSASPLAKNIQYF
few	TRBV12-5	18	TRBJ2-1	CASGLVLAGVNRSNEQFF
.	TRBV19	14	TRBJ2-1	CASNGRSSYNEQFF
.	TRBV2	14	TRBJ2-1	CAIMGLAEYNEQFF
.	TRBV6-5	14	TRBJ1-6	CASKGWQGNSPLHF
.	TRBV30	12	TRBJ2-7	CAGLSSRYEQYF
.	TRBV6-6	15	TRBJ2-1	CASSYQSGTYNEQFF
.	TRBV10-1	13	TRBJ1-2	CASRGSEGYGYTF
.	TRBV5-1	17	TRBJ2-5	CASSLAPRQELQETQYF
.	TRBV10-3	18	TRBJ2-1	CAISDSTGTSSSYNEQFF
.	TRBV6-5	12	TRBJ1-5	CASRASNQPQHF
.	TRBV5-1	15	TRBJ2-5	CASSSRIDRGETQYF
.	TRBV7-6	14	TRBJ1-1	CASSLQTAEAEAFF
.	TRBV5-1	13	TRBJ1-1	CASSLGTGGEAFF
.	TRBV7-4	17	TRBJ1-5	CASSLGDRGRGNQPQHF
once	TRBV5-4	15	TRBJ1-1	CASSLGGTGGAEAFF
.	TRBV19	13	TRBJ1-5	CASRGGYNQPQHF
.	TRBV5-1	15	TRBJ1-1	CASSPLTGVNTEAFF
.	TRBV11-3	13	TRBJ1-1	CASSLDGRTEAFF
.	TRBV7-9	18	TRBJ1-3	CASSPGGAGGYSGNTIYF
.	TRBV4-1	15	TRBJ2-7	CASSQPGTGAYEQYF
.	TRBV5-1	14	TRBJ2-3	CASSSTSGTDTQYF
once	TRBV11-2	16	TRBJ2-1	CASSLGYGSIHNEQFF
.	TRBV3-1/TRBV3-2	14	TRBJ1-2	CASSQDWQGYGYTF
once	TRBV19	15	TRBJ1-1	CASSIGGGMNTEAFF
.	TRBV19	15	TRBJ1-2	CASRPDRGTAYGYTF
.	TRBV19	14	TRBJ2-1	CASSIVASSSEQFF
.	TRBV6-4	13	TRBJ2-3	CASSLSGTDTQYF
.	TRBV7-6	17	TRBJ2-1	CASSPGGPSGGPNEQFF
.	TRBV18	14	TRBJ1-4	CASSPAGRGEKLFF
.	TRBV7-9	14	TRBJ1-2	CASSLAYANYGYTF
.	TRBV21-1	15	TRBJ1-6	CASSKALTGISPLHF
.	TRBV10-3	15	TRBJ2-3	CAISESFTSTDTQYF
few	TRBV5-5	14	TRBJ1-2	CASRLEHDLRGYTF
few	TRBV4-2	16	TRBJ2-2	CASSQEFSGLTGELFF
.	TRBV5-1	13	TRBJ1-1	CASSLAKTEGAFF
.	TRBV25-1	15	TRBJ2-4	CASSKGQGAKNIQYF
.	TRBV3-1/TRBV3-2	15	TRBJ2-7	CASSRSSSGSPEQYF
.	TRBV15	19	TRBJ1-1	CATSYEMIWTGLRGTEAFF
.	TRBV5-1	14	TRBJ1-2	CASSLGTDVYGYTF